The rows below give T cell receptor beta chains drawn from one sample of a study of shared clonotypes between healthy human individuals. Some clones are missing from TCRdb's copy, which holds only in-frame ones; the method was immunoSEQ multiplex PCR. The sample records around 2,000,000 clones, about 95% being singletons. The sample comprised naive CD8+ T cells sorted from blood. Every receptor here comes from a man aged 18-30 years in good health. Both conserved end residues are part of each CDR3. A D gene is named only where the DNA matches it firmly. Rows may omit the clone size; those that give it use once, few, many or a size class.

V gene	clone size	J gene	D gene	CDR3 DNA	CDR3 protein
TRBV5-6	-	TRBJ1-1	-	TGTGCCAGCAGCTTGGGCAGGACTGCGAACACTGAAGCTTTCTTT	CASSLGRTANTEAFF
TRBV4-2	-	TRBJ1-6	-	TGTGCCAGCAGCCCCCGATGGGGGACACTCCCTGGGATCTCTGGAGATAATTCACCCCTCCACTTT	CASSPRWGTLPGISGDNSPLHF
TRBV19	few	TRBJ1-1	-	TGTGCCAGTAGTATCTGGGGAGAAGCTTTCTTT	CASSIWGEAFF
TRBV9	once	TRBJ1-5	-	TGTGCCAGCAGCGAGGACTATGGAAGCAATCAGCCCCAGCATTTT	CASSEDYGSNQPQHF
TRBV19	-	TRBJ2-5	-	TGTGCCAGTAGTATTCAGGGAAGCCAAGAGACCCAGTACTTC	CASSIQGSQETQYF
TRBV9	-	TRBJ1-1	-	TGTGCCAGCAGCGCCGATGGCACTGAAGCTTTCTTT	CASSADGTEAFF
TRBV2	-	TRBJ2-7	-	TGTGCCAGCAGTGATGGTTACGAGCAGTACTTC	CASSDGYEQYF
TRBV27	-	TRBJ2-5	TRBD1	TGTGCCAGCAGAGGGGACAGGGAAGAGACCCAGTACTTC	CASRGDREETQYF
TRBV5-5	-	TRBJ1-6	TRBD1	TGTGCCAGCAGCGGTACAGGGGAGAATTTTCCTGGTTCACCCCTCCACTTT	CASSGTGENFPGSPLHF
TRBV7-9	-	TRBJ1-6	-	TGTGCCAGCAGCTTAGTGGAATATAATTCACCCCTCCACTTT	CASSLVEYNSPLHF